Listed here are 7 T cell receptor beta chains from one sample, sequenced in a study of blood T cell repertoires in COVID-19. Assay: immunoSEQ multiplex PCR; the TCRdb copy retains only in-frame clones and omits some. The sample includes 120,000 to 150,000 clones, roughly 80% of them seen just once. The specimen was peripheral blood. Every receptor here comes from a man over 45 with acute or convalescent COVID-19.

This clone was found once. The chain joins TRBV3-1 (or the pseudogene TRBV3-2) to TRBJ2-5, with 8 bases identical to TRBD2. From germline, CDR1 is LGHDT and CDR2 YNNKEL (reference sequence). The CDR3 extends over 17 amino acids. V lost 0 bases, J lost 5 bases, and 11 bases stayed unmatched. The CDR3 bases are TGTGCCAGCAGCCAAGATCTCAGGCGGGGGGCCTGGGAGACCCAGTACTTC. As protein: CASSQDLRRGAWETQYF.

The chain is built from TRBV5-6 and TRBJ1-2; maybe TRBD1 (5 bases). The CDR3 is made up of 12 amino acids. The germline CDR1 and CDR2 sequences are SGHDT and YYEEEE. The ends were cut back, 3 bases at V and 4 bases at J, with 7 bases in the middle. The CDR3 protein is CASSSTVYGYTF. CDR3 DNA: TGTGCCAGCAGCTCGACAGTCTATGGCTACACCTTC.

The CDR3 loop is CASSVLVGDTGELFF. The CDR3 DNA reads TGTGCCAGCAGCGTACTGGTCGGGGACACCGGGGAGCTGTTTTTT. This chain uses TRBV9 with TRBJ2-2, with D possibly being TRBD2 (5 bases). Deletions cut 1 base from V and 3 bases from J, with 10 bases between. CDR3 size: 15 residues. From germline, CDR1 is SGDLS and CDR2 YYNGEE. The variable domain in full, with the rest retrieved from reference TRBV9 and TRBJ2-2, is DSGVTQTPKHLITATGQRVTLRCSPRSGDLSVYWYQQSLDQGLQFLIQYYNGEERAKGNILERFSAQQFPDLHSELNLSSLELGDSALYFCASSVLVGDTGELFFGEGSRLTVL.

The gene calls are TRBV10-3 and TRBJ1-3; D perhaps matches TRBD1 (5 bases). V lost 0 bases and J lost 1, with 10 bases in between. CDR1 ENHRY and CDR2 SYGVKD come from the germline V gene. The CDR3 contains 16 residues. In DNA, the CDR3 is TGTGCCATCAGTGAGTCAGGACACCTATCTGGAAACACCATATATTTT. Translation: CAISESGHLSGNTIYF.

The CDR3, as DNA: TGTGCCAGCAGCCCGCCGGGACTAGCGGGGGGGCCGTTGGAGACCCAGTACTTC. Translated, it gives CASSPPGLAGGPLETQYF. V gene TRBV9 combines with J gene TRBJ2-5; 16 bases map to TRBD2. The V gene end was trimmed by 4 bases and the J gene end by 5 bases; junction bases not matched to a gene: 11. This CDR3 has 18 amino acids. Per the germline V gene, CDR1 is SGDLS and CDR2 is YYNGEE.

This chain connects TRBV11-2 to TRBJ1-4; D is perhaps TRBD1 (6 bases). This CDR3 has 17 residues. The V end lost 0 bases, the J end lost 7 bases, and 18 bases lay between the germline ends. The germline V gene has CDR1 SGHAT and CDR2 FQNNGV. CDR3 residues: CASSLDWLGAKSEKLFF. The CDR3 DNA is TGTGCCAGCAGCTTAGATTGGCTGGGGGCCAAGAGTGAAAAACTGTTTTTT.

The chain combines TRBV6-5 with TRBJ1-1, with D tentatively TRBD1 (5 bases). Trimming stripped 1 base from V and 2 bases from J, with 11 bases between. The CDR3 is 15 residues long. Per the germline V gene, CDR1 is MNHEY and CDR2 is SVGAGI. The CDR3 is CASSYFGGTNTEAFF. The CDR3 DNA is TGTGCCAGCAGTTACTTCGGGGGGACTAACACTGAAGCTTTCTTT.